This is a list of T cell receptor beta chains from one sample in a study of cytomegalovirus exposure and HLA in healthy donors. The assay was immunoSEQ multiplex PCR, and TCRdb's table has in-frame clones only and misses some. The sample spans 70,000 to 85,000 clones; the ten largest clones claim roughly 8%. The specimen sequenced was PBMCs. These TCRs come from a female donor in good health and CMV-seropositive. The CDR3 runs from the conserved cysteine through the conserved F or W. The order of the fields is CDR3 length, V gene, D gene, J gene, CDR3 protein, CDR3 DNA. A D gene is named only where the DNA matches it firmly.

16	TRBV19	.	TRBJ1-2	CASSTRDSSPSYGYTF	TGTGCCAGTAGTACTCGTGACAGTTCGCCCTCCTATGGCTACACCTTC
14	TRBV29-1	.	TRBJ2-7	CSVTREGNSYEQYF	TGCAGCGTGACACGCGAGGGAAACTCCTACGAGCAGTACTTC
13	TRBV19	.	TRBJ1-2	CASSNDRSYGYTF	TGTGCCAGTAGTAACGACAGAAGCTATGGCTACACCTTC
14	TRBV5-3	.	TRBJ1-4	CARSLGATNEKLFF	TGTGCCAGAAGCTTGGGAGCAACTAATGAAAAACTGTTTTTT
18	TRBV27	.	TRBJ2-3	CASSLLISPGQLTDTQYF	TGTGCCAGCAGTCTCCTAATATCTCCTGGACAGCTCACAGATACGCAGTATTTT
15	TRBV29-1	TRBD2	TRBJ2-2	CSARTSGANTGELFF	TGCAGCGCCAGGACTAGCGGGGCGAACACCGGGGAGCTGTTTTTT
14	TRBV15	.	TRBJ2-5	CATSSHVLQETQYF	TGTGCCACCAGCAGCCACGTACTCCAAGAGACCCAGTACTTC
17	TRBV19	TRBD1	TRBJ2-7	CASSMGTEQYSSYEQYF	TGTGCCAGTAGTATGGGGACAGAACAATATAGCTCCTACGAGCAGTACTTC
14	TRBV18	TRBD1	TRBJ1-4	CASSPQGAGEKLFF	TGTGCCAGCTCACCTCAGGGGGCAGGGGAAAAACTGTTTTTT
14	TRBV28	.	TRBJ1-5	CASSQTYSNQPQHF	TGTGCCAGCAGTCAGACTTATAGCAATCAGCCCCAGCATTTT
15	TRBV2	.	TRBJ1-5	CASSGLGGSSQPQHF	TGTGCCAGCAGTGGGCTCGGGGGGAGCAGTCAGCCCCAGCATTTT
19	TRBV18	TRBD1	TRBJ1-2	CASSPTPGQGADTLSGYTF	TGTGCCAGCTCACCGACCCCGGGACAGGGGGCCGATACGCTAAGTGGCTACACCTTC
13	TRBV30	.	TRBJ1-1	CAWSVGANTEAFF	TGTGCCTGGAGTGTAGGGGCCAACACTGAAGCTTTCTTT
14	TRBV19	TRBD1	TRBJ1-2	CASTDNRGNYGYTF	TGTGCCAGTACTGACAACAGGGGCAACTATGGCTACACCTTC
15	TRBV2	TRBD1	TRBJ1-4	CASRDRTGGYEKLFF	TGTGCCAGCAGGGACAGGACAGGGGGGTACGAAAAACTGTTTTTT
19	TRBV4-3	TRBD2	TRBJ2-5	CASSQVSLAGGPGVETQYF	TGCGCCAGCAGCCAAGTTTCGCTAGCGGGGGGGCCGGGGGTAGAGACCCAGTACTTC
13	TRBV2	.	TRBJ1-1	CASRDTMNTEAFF	TGTGCCAGCAGGGACACCATGAACACTGAAGCTTTCTTT
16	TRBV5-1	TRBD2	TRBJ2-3	CASSSRLAGVADTQYF	TGCGCCAGCAGCTCCCGACTAGCGGGGGTGGCAGATACGCAGTATTTT
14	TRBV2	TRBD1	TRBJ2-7	CASSSDRGYYEQYF	TGTGCCAGCAGTTCGGACAGGGGGTACTACGAGCAGTACTTC
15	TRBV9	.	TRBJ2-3	CASSVERVFTDTQYF	TGTGCCAGCAGCGTTGAACGCGTGTTCACAGATACGCAGTATTTT
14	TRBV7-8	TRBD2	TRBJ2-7	CASSLEAGRHEQYF	TGTGCCAGCAGCTTAGAAGCGGGAAGACACGAGCAGTACTTC
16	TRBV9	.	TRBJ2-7	CASSVVGGASSYEQYF	TGTGCCAGCAGCGTAGTTGGGGGGGCGAGCTCCTACGAGCAGTACTTC
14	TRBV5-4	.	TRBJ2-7	CASSFRQNSYEQYF	TGTGCCAGCAGCTTTCGACAGAACTCCTACGAGCAGTACTTC
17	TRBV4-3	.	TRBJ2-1	CASSQEPGTSSYNEQFF	TGCGCCAGCAGCCAAGAGCCGGGAACGAGCTCCTACAATGAGCAGTTCTTC
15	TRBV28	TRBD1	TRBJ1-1	CASSLGFTGVTEAFF	TGTGCCAGCAGTTTAGGATTTACAGGGGTGACTGAAGCTTTCTTT
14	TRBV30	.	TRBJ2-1	CAWKPRVSSNEQFF	TGTGCCTGGAAGCCCAGGGTTAGCTCCAATGAGCAGTTCTTC
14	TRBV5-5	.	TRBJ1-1	CASSFYPGHTEAFF	TGTGCCAGCAGCTTCTACCCAGGGCACACTGAAGCTTTCTTT
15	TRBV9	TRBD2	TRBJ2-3	CASSVAAGSPDTQYF	TGTGCCAGCAGCGTAGCAGCGGGAAGTCCAGATACGCAGTATTTT
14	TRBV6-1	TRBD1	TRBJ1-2	CASSEVGQGFGYTF	TGTGCCAGCAGTGAAGTGGGACAGGGGTTTGGCTACACCTTC
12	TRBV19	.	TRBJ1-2	CASSFTGDGYTF	TGTGCCAGTAGTTTTACAGGAGATGGCTACACCTTC
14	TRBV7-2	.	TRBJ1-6	CASSLGGVNSPLHF	TGTGCCAGCAGCTTAGGGGGGGTCAATTCACCCCTCCACTTT
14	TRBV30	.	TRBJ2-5	CAWSPRGVGETQYF	TGTGCCTGGAGCCCAAGGGGCGTCGGGGAGACCCAGTACTTC
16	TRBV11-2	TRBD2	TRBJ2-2	CASSYLAGVRTGELFF	TGTGCCAGCAGCTATCTAGCGGGAGTTAGGACCGGGGAGCTGTTTTTT
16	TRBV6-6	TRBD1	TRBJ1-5	CASSLGQARKNQPQHF	TGTGCCAGCAGTTTGGGACAGGCGAGAAAAAATCAGCCCCAGCATTTT
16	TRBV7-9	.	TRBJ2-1	CASSLAIGLVQNEQFF	TGTGCCAGCAGCTTAGCAATAGGACTCGTACAGAATGAGCAGTTCTTC
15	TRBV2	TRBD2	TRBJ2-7	CASSEAGLAGVGQYF	TGTGCCAGCAGTGAAGCGGGACTAGCGGGAGTCGGGCAGTACTTC
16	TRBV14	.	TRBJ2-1	CASSSLAVSSYNEQFF	TGTGCCAGCAGCTCATTAGCGGTTAGCTCCTACAATGAGCAGTTCTTC
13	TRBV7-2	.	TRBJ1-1	CASSLDSGTEAFF	TGTGCCAGCAGCTTAGACAGTGGGACTGAAGCTTTCTTT
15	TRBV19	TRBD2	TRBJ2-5	CASSYLAGGLETQYF	TGTGCCAGTAGTTATCTAGCGGGAGGTTTGGAGACCCAGTACTTC
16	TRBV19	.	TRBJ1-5	CASRDQGTLSNQPQHF	TGTGCCTCTAGGGACCAGGGGACGCTTAGCAATCAGCCCCAGCATTTT
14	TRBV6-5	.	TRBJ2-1	CASSYSAVFNEQFF	TGTGCCAGCAGTTACTCCGCGGTGTTCAATGAGCAGTTCTTC
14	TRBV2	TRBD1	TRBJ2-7	CASSERGDRVKQYF	TGTGCCAGCAGTGAAAGGGGGGACAGGGTAAAGCAGTACTTC
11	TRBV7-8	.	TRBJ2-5	CASERQETQYF	TGTGCCAGCGAACGGCAAGAGACCCAGTACTTC